The 7 T cell receptor beta chains given below trace back to one sample, sequenced in a study of human T cells and chemical hapten exposure. TCRdb analysed the 5' RACE reads with MiXCR anew, one entry per CDR3 protein. The sample holds roughly 120,000 distinct CDR3 sequences; approximately 19% are singletons and the top ten take roughly 3.1%. The total RNA was obtained from whole blood that was not fractionated. These receptors all come from a human donor in good health.

In its sample, this clonotype was seen many times. The V call is TRBV18, the J call TRBJ2-1; no definite D call. The CDR3 has 11 amino acids. V was clipped by 2 bases and J by 6 bases, with 2 bases between them. CDR1 KGHSH and CDR2 LQKENI come from the germline V gene. Here the CDR3 reads CASSPSNEQFF. The CDR3 DNA reads TGTGCCAGCTCACCATCCAATGAGCAGTTCTTC.

This clonotype was counted at least ten times. The genes are TRBV28 and TRBJ2-7, with TRBD1 matching over 7 bases. This CDR3 is built from 18 residues. Germline CDR1 and CDR2: MDHEN and SYDVKM. Germline trimming cut 3 bases from V and 3 bases from J; bases unmatched to any gene: 17. The CDR3 loop reads CASSFRPPPGQPFYEQYF. The CDR3, as DNA: TGTGCCAGCAGTTTCCGACCCCCCCCGGGACAGCCATTCTACGAGCAGTACTTC. Variable domain in full (rest from reference TRBV28 and TRBJ2-7): DVKVTQSSRYLVKRTGEKVFLECVQDMDHENMFWYRQDPGLGLRLIYFSYDVKMKEKGDIPEGYSVSREKKERFSLILESASTNQTSMYLCASSFRPPPGQPFYEQYFGPGTRLTVT.

This clonotype has only a few counts. The chain is built from TRBV6-2 or TRBV6-3 and TRBJ2-1; 10 positions match TRBD2. V shed 10 bases and J 2 bases; nucleotides not matched to a gene: 8. Per germline, CDR1 MNHEY and CDR2 SVGEGT. This CDR3 contains 15 residues. CDR3 nucleotide sequence: TGTGCCACCCGTCGACTAGCGGGCCCCTACAATGAGCAGTTCTTC. It encodes CATRRLAGPYNEQFF.

The chain uses TRBV10-2 and TRBJ2-7, with a tentative D call TRBD2 (5 bases). Germline lookup yields CDR1 WSHSY and CDR2 SAAADI. V lost 6 bases and J 1 base, leaving 16 bases between the germline ends. The CDR3 has 15 amino acids. Here the CDR3 DNA reads TGCGCCAGCAGCCCTGGTGGTACGGGATCCTACGAGCAGTACTTC. It translates to CASSPGGTGSYEQYF.

The chain uses TRBV28 and TRBJ1-6; tentatively, D is TRBD1 (6 bases). CDR3 length equals 14 residues. Trimming removed 7 bases at V and 14 bases at J, with 21 bases between. Germline CDR1 reads MDHEN; CDR2 reads SYDVKM. This CDR3 is CASTFFPLTGTLHF. The CDR3 nucleotides read TGTGCCAGCACATTTTTCCCTCTCACAGGGACCCTCCACTTT. The variable domain in full, completed from reference TRBV28 and TRBJ1-6, reads DVKVTQSSRYLVKRTGEKVFLECVQDMDHENMFWYRQDPGLGLRLIYFSYDVKMKEKGDIPEGYSVSREKKERFSLILESASTNQTSMYLCASTFFPLTGTLHFGNGTRLTVT.

This clonotype was seen more than once but under ten times. This chain uses TRBV6-5 with TRBJ1-6; maybe TRBD1 (5 bases). There are 15 residues in the CDR3. Per germline, CDR1 MNHEY and CDR2 SVGAGI. The germline V and J ends were trimmed by 1 base and 8 bases, with 12 bases remaining between them. CDR3 bases: TGTGCCAGCAGTTACTATACAGGAGGCGATTCACCCCTCCACTTT. This codes for CASSYYTGGDSPLHF.

The gene calls are TRBV7-8 and TRBJ1-6; no definite D call. This CDR3 comprises 15 residues. V lost 3 bases, J lost 7 bases, and 13 bases lay in between. Germline V gives CDR1 SGHVS, CDR2 FQNEAQ. The CDR3 loop is CASSFEAVPNSPLHF. Written as DNA, the CDR3 is TGTGCCAGCAGCTTCGAAGCCGTCCCCAATTCACCCCTCCACTTT.